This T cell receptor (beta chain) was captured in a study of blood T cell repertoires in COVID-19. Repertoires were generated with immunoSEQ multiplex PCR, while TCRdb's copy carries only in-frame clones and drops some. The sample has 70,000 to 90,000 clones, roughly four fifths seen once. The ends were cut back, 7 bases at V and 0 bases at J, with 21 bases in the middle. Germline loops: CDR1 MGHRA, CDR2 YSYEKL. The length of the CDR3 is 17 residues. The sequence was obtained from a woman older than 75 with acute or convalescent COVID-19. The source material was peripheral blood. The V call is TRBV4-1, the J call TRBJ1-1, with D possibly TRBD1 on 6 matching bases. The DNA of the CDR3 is TGCGCCAGCACCAAGGTTGGGGGCGCGTCCATGAACACTGAAGCTTTCTTT. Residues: CASTKVGGASMNTEAFF.